This passage covers 26 T cell receptor beta chains from one sample sequenced in a study of tumor and adjacent non-tumor tissue in lung cancer. The library came from three nested PCR rounds adapted from ARM-PCR protocols. TCRdb processed the multiplex PCR reads anew with MiXCR; each CDR3 protein has one entry. The table has roughly 140,000 distinct CDR3 sequences, roughly 66% seen once. The template was RNA from unsorted bulk tissue. Material for sequencing was lung tumor tissue. These receptors were taken from a man in his fifties or sixties with small cell lung cancer.

This chain uses TRBV6-5 with TRBJ1-1; TRBD1 might be the D (5 bases). Germline CDR1 MNHEY, CDR2 SVGAGI. The CDR3 covers 13 residues. Trimming cost V 2 bases and J 4 bases, with 8 bases left between them. CDR3 amino acids: CASSYHGATEAFF. CDR3 coding DNA: TGTGCCAGCAGTTACCACGGGGCCACTGAAGCTTTCTTT.

On this clonotype: Just one base apart from a much larger clone, this may be a read error. The J gene is TRBJ2-3, the V gene TRBV20-1; a possible D gene is TRBD2 (5 bases). V was trimmed by 2 bases and J by 8 bases, leaving 8 bases between them. The CDR3 covers 11 residues. Germline V gene sequence: CDR1 DFQATT, CDR2 SNEGSKA (reference sequence). The DNA of the CDR3 is TGCAGTGCTAGAAAGGGAGTTACGCAGTATTTT. Its translation is CSARKGVTQYF.

This chain connects TRBV28 to TRBJ2-1, with 9 bases matching TRBD1. CDR1 is MDHEN, CDR2 SYDVKM, per germline. CDR3 length: 15 amino acids. V trimming: 4 bases; J trimming: 6 bases; junction bases outside the gene matches: 7. CDR3 DNA sequence: TGTGCCAGCAGTTCACCGGGACAGGGTCGCAATGAGCAGTTCTTC. Translating it yields CASSSPGQGRNEQFF.

This clonotype has only one observation. The V call is TRBV6-5, the J call TRBJ2-1; no clear D gene. The germline V gene encodes CDR1 MNHEY and CDR2 SVGAGI. The CDR3 has 14 residues. The V end was cut by 5 bases, the J end by 11 bases, with 19 bases between. In DNA, the CDR3 is TGTGCCAGCAGTCGACAAGGGTCCTATAATAAGCAGTTCTTC. Translating it yields CASSRQGSYNKQFF.

A note on this clonotype: Compared with germline, one end of the junction differs, possibly owing to a read error. This chain joins TRBV12-3 or TRBV12-4 and TRBJ2-3; a possible D gene is TRBD1 (6 bases). The CDR3 sequence is 13 residues long. Here the CDR3 DNA reads TGTGCCGGTAGAGGGGGTGTCACATATACGCAGTATTTT. It specifies CAGRGGVTYTQYF.

This clonotype was seen more than once but under ten times. It may be a read error: a sequence one base away is much more abundant. This rearrangement joins TRBV20-1 to TRBJ1-1; 10 nucleotides line up with TRBD1. CDR1 DFQATT and CDR2 SNEGSKA come from the germline V gene (reference sequence). V dropped 5 bases and J dropped 8; count of bases not matched to a gene: 8. This CDR3 has 13 residues. The CDR3: CSAAPGQGTEAFF. DNA of the CDR3: TGCAGTGCTGCCCCGGGACAGGGGACCGAAGCTTTCTTT.

This clonotype occurred a few times. Germline is not matched at one junction end, which may reflect a read error. V is TRBV12-3 or TRBV12-4 and J is TRBJ2-1; TRBD2 matches at 8 bases. This CDR3 comprises 15 residues. CDR3 sequence reads: CASSALLAGGNEQLF. The CDR3 coding sequence is TGTGCCAGCAGTGCTTTGTTGGCGGGAGGCAATGAGCAGCTCTTC.

Only a few counts were recorded for this clonotype. This rearrangement joins TRBV5-5 to TRBJ2-2; D not resolved. Germline loops: CDR1 SGHKS, CDR2 YYEKEE (reference sequence). Trimming pared 2 bases from V and 1 base from J, leaving 9 bases between. The CDR3 spans 15 residues. The CDR3 here is CASSFTQLNTGELFF. CDR3 bases: TGTGCCAGCAGCTTCACACAATTGAACACCGGGGAGCTGTTTTTT.

This clonotype was seen a few times. CDR3 amino acids: CASSQDTAWGETQYF. CDR3 nucleotides: TGCGCCAGCAGCCAAGATACAGCCTGGGGAGAGACCCAGTACTTC. This chain links TRBV4-1 with TRBJ2-5, with D unresolved. Germline V gives CDR1 MGHRA, CDR2 YSYEKL. The CDR3 totals 15 residues. The germline V and J ends were trimmed by 0 bases and 4 bases, with 12 bases remaining between them.

A note on this clonotype: One junction end does not reproduce the germline sequence, and a read error may be involved. The chain carries TRBV6-2 or TRBV6-3 and TRBJ2-7; possibly TRBD1 or TRBD2 for D (7 bases each). This CDR3 spans 13 amino acids. Germline V CDR1 and CDR2: MNHEY, SVGEGT. The CDR3 DNA sequence: TGTACCAGCTGCAGCAGGGGGGGCTACGAGCAGTACTTC. This sequence encodes CTSCSRGGYEQYF.

Concerning this clonotype itself: As the CDR3 is not closed by the conserved phenylalanine or tryptophan, this likely results from a read error. The chain uses TRBV7-2 and TRBJ2-2; D is tentatively TRBD1 or TRBD2 (5 bases each). The CDR3 covers 19 residues. Germline V gives CDR1 SGHTA, CDR2 FQGNSA. This CDR3 reads CASSIAPLLPRWGPGELFI. CDR3 DNA sequence: TGTGCCAGCAGCATAGCACCCCTTCTACCGCGATGGGGACCCGGGGAGCTGTTTATT.

The rearrangement links TRBV5-1 to TRBJ2-2; 9 nucleotides match TRBD2. This CDR3 contains 16 residues. Germline CDR1 and CDR2: SGHRS and YFSETQ. V shed 2 bases, J shed 6 bases, and the junction held 8 bases outside the gene matches. CDR3 nucleotide sequence: TGCGCCAGCAGCTTAGCCCTAGCGGGACACGCCGGGGAGCTGTTTTTT. This translates into CASSLALAGHAGELFF.

Only a few counts were recorded for this clonotype. The genes are TRBV10-3 and TRBJ1-1; the match to TRBD1 covers 10 bases. This CDR3 region has 14 residues. Germline V CDR1 and CDR2: ENHRY, SYGVKD. The trim removed 6 bases at V and 0 bases at J, leaving 1 base unmatched. The CDR3 here is CAISGQGVNTEAFF. The CDR3 nucleotides read TGTGCCATCAGCGGACAGGGGGTGAACACTGAAGCTTTCTTT.

Regarding this clonotype: A much larger clonotype is one base distant, so this may be a read error. The chain employs TRBV12-3 or TRBV12-4 and TRBJ2-1; weak D call: TRBD2 (5 bases). Trimming left V 5 bases short and J 5 bases short, with 19 bases between. The CDR3 has 16 amino acids. The CDR3 protein is CASSTNSARGDNEQFF. The CDR3 region has the DNA TGTGCCAGCAGTACTAATAGCGCGAGAGGCGACAATGAGCAGTTCTTC.

The chain couples TRBV6-5 to TRBJ2-3, with TRBD2 identical over 7 bases. The CDR3 contains 15 residues. CDR1 is MNHEY, CDR2 SVGAGI, per germline. V lost 6 bases, J lost 2 bases, and 8 bases stayed unmatched. CDR3 DNA: TGTGCCAGCAGGTCGACTAGCAGCCACACAGATACGCAGTATTTT. This sequence encodes CASRSTSSHTDTQYF.

For this clonotype: At one end the junction does not follow the germline gene, possibly because of a read error. This chain links TRBV11-1 with TRBJ2-1; D not resolved. Germline values: CDR1 SGHAT, CDR2 FQDESV (reference sequence). This CDR3 comprises 11 residues. The CDR3 DNA follows: TGTGCCAGCAGAGATTTGAATGGGCAGTTCTTC. Amino acids: CASRDLNGQFF.

Only one count was recorded for this clonotype. Sequence at one end of the junction differs from germline and may be a read error. The rearrangement uses TRBV12-3 or TRBV12-4 and TRBJ2-2; TRBD2 might be the D (5 bases). The CDR3 extends over 15 amino acids. CDR3 loop: CASSHETERPGEPLF. CDR3 nucleotide sequence: TGTGCTAGCAGTCACGAAACGGAGCGCCCCGGGGAGCCGCTTTTT.

The V and J genes are TRBV20-1 and TRBJ1-1; the D is unclear. Germline CDR1 DFQATT, CDR2 SNEGSKA (reference sequence). V lost 4 bases, J lost 0 bases, and 6 bases lay in between. There are 12 residues in the CDR3. DNA for the CDR3: TGCAGTGCTAAAGGCTTGAACACTGAAGCTTTCTTT. Translation: CSAKGLNTEAFF.

A word on this clonotype: One end of the junction is discordant with germline, which a read error may explain. V usage is TRBV11-3 and J usage is TRBJ2-7, with D unresolved. CDR1 and CDR2 (germline): SGHNT, YENEEA. This CDR3 comprises 12 residues. The CDR3 DNA reads as TGTGCCAGCAGCCTCCCGTGGAATGAGCAGTATTTC. Translated: CASSLPWNEQYF.

As for this clonotype: At one end, the junction sequence differs from germline, possibly due to a read error. The rearrangement uses TRBV11-3 and TRBJ1-1; tentatively, D is TRBD1 (6 bases). Germline CDR1 reads SGHNT; CDR2 reads YENEEA. The CDR3 runs to 13 residues. The DNA for the CDR3 is TGTGCCAGCAGATTAGAAGGGGGGCCTGAAGCTTTCTTT. This translates into CASRLEGGPEAFF.

Points on this clonotype: Its ends do not fully match the called genes, so a read error is possible. This rearrangement joins TRBV18 to TRBJ2-2; weak D call: TRBD1 (6 bases). The CDR3 contains 13 residues. The germline CDR1 and CDR2 sequences are KGHSH and LQKENI. The CDR3 protein is CVSSPQGAGELFF. Written as DNA, the CDR3 is TGTGTCAGCTCACCACAGGGAGCCGGGGAGCTGTTTTTT.

Concerning this clonotype: No conserved phenylalanine or tryptophan is present at the end of the CDR3, so a read error is the likely explanation. The CDR3 DNA is TGTGCCAGCAGCTTAAACCCAGCGGAGCTCCGAGAGATCCAGTACTTG. It codes for CASSLNPAELREIQYL. The chain has TRBV11-2 and TRBJ2-5, with D tentatively TRBD2 (5 bases). Germline V gives CDR1 SGHAT, CDR2 FQNNGV. The CDR3 is made up of 16 amino acids.

Comment on this clonotype: A read error is possible here, since a much larger clone lies one base away. The chain combines TRBV11-2 with TRBJ2-3; 8 bases match TRBD1. The CDR3 sequence is 16 residues long. Germline V gene sequence: CDR1 SGHAT, CDR2 FQNNGV. The CDR3 region is CDSSVGTGLNTDTQYF. The DNA of the CDR3 is TGTGACAGCAGCGTAGGGACAGGCTTGAACACAGATACGCAGTATTTT.

In regard to this clonotype: Since a much larger clone is just one base distant, this may be a read error. The chain is built from TRBV6-1 and TRBJ1-1; unclear D gene. The CDR3 covers 14 residues. In germline, CDR1 is MNHNS, CDR2 SASEGT. The CDR3 sequence: CAGSEANPNTEAFF. CDR3 nucleotide sequence: TGTGCCGGCAGTGAAGCGAACCCGAACACTGAAGCTTTCTTT.

This clonotype was seen just once. This could be a read error, since a much larger clone is one nucleotide away. The gene calls are TRBV5-4 and TRBJ2-1, with a tentative D call TRBD2 (5 bases). Germline-derived CDR1 and CDR2 are SGHNT and YYREEE (reference sequence). The CDR3 contains 15 residues. CDR3 bases: TGTGCCAGCAGCCCCAGGATGGGGAGATACAATGAGCGGTTCTTC. It codes for CASSPRMGRYNERFF.

The chain links TRBV20-1 to TRBJ2-1; tentatively, D is TRBD2 (5 bases). Germline-derived CDR1 and CDR2 are DFQATT and SNEGSKA (reference sequence). V was clipped by 3 bases and J by 5 bases, with 5 bases between them. CDR3 length: 11 residues. The CDR3 DNA reads TGCAGTGCTAGGACTAACAATGAGCAGTTCTTC. It codes for CSARTNNEQFF.